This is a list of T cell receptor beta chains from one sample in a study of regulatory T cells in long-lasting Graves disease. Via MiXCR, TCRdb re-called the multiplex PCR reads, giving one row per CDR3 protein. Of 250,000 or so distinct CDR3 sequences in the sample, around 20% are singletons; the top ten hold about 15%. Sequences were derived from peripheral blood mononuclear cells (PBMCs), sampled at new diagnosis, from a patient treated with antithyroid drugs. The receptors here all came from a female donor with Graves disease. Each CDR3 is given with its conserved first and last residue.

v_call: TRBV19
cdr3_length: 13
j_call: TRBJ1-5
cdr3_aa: CASSVNSNQPQHF

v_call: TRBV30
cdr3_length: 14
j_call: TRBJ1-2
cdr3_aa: CAWMGPGQGYGYTF

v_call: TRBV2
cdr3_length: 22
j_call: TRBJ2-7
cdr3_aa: CASSPTSPGQGAREAALLEQYF

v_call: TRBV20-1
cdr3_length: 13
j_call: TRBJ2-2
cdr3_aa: CSARVGASGELFF

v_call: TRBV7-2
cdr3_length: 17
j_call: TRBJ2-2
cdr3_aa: CASSESGRARGTGELFF

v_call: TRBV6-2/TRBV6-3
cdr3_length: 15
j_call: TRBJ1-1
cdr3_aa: CASSEKGMNSAEAFF

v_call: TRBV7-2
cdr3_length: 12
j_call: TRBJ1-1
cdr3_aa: CASSWGGTEAFF

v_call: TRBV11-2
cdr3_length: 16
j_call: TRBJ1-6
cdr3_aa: CASTPLASSYNSPLHF

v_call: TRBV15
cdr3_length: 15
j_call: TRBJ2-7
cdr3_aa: CATSSLPTGSHEQYF

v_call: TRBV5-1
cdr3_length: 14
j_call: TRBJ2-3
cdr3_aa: CASSSGESTDTQYF

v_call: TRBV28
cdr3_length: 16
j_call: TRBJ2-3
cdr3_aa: CASSVKGDRAGDTQYF

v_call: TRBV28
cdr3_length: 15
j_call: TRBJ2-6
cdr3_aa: CASTRTSTGANVLTF

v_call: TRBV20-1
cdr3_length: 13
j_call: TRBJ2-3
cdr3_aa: CSAVAGTGDTQYF

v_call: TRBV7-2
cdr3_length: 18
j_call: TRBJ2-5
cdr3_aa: CASSLALGSGGVQETQYF

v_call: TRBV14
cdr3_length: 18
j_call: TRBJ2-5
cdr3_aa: CASSQEGQGASTRETQYF

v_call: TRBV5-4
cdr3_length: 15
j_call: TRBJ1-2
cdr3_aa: CASSFGNSPDYGYTF

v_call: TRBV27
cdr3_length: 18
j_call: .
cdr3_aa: CASSLWARGAGGPGEQYF

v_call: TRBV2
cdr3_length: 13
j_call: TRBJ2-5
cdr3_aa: CASSGLAGGPPYF

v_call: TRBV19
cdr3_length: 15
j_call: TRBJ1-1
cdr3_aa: CASSGPGTVPPEAFF

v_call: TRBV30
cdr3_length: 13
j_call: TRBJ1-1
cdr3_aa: CAWSRGGNTEAFF

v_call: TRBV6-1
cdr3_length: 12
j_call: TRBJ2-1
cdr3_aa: CASRLGDNEQFF

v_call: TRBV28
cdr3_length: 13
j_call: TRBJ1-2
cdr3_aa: CASSLAANYGYTF

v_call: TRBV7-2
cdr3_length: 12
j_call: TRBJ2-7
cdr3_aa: CASSRQGYEQYF

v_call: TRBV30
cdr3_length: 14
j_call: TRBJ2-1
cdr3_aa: CAWSAREGYNEQFF

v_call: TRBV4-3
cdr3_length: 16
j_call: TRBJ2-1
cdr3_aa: CASSQDRGLAVSEQFF

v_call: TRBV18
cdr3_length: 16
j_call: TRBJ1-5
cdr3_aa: CASSPPEGANNQPQHF

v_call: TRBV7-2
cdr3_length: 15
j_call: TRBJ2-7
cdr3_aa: CASSPSGIASYEQYF

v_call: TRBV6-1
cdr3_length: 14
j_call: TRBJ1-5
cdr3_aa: CASSGQGNNQPQHF

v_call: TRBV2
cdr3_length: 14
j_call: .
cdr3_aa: CASKVTGARTKAFF

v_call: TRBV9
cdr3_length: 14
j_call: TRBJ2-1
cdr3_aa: CASSVAATYNEQFF

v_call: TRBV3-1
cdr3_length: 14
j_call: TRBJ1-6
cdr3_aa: CASSQGTGGSPLHF

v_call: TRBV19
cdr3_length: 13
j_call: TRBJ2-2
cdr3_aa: CASSTGYTGELFF

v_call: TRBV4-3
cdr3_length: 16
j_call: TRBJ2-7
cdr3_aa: CASSQDRAIPPGEQYF